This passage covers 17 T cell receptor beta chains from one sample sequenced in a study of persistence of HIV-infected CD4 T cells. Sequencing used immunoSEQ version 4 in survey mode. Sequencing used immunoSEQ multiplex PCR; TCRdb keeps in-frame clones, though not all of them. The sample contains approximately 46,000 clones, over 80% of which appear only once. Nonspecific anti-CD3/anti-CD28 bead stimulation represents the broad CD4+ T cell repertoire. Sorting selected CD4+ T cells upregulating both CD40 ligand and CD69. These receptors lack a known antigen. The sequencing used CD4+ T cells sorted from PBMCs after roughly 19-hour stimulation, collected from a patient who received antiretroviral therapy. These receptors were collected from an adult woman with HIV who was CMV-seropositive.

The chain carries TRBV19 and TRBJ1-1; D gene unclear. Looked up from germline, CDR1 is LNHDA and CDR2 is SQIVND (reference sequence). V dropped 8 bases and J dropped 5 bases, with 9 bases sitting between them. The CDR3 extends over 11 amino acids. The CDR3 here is CASLWRTEAFF. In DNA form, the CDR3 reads TGTGCCAGTCTTTGGCGGACTGAAGCTTTCTTT.

CDR3 coding DNA: TGTGCCAGTAGCTTACGGGGCACCACCTCTGGGGCCAACGTCCTGACTTTC. Translated, it gives CASSLRGTTSGANVLTF. The rearrangement links TRBV19 to TRBJ2-6, with D possibly being TRBD1 or TRBD2 (5 bases each). The CDR3 spans 17 residues. Between the trimmed V and J ends, which lost 6 bases and 0 bases, there was a span of 15 bases. The germline V gene has CDR1 LNHDA and CDR2 SQIVND (reference sequence).

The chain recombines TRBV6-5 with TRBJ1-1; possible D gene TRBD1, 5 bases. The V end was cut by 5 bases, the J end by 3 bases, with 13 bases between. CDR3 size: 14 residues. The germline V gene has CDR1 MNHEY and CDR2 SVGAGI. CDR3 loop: CASSKTGADTEAFF. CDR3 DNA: TGTGCCAGCAGTAAGACCGGGGCAGACACTGAAGCTTTCTTT.

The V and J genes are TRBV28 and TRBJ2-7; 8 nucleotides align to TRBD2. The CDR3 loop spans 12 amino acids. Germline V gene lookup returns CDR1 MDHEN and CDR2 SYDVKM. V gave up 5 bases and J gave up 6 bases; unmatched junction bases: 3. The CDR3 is CASSVGRGEQYF. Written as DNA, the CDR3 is TGTGCCAGCAGTGTCGGGAGGGGCGAGCAGTACTTC.

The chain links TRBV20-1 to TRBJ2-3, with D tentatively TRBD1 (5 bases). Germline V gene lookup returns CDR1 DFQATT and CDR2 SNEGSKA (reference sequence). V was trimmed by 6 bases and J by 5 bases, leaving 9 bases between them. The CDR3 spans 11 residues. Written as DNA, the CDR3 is TGCAGTGCACCTAGGGGAGATACGCAGTATTTT. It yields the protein CSAPRGDTQYF.

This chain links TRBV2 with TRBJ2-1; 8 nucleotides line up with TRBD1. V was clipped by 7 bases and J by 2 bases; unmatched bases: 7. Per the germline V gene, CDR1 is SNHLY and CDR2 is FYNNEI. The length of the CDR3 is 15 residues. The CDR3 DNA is TGTGCCAGCACCCTCGACAGGGGAGCCTACAATGAGCAGTTCTTC. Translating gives CASTLDRGAYNEQFF.

CDR3 nucleotide sequence: TGCGCCAGGTCCGATGGGGGTTATGGCTACACCTTC. Translating it yields CARSDGGYGYTF. This chain uses TRBV10-1 with TRBJ1-2; possible D gene TRBD1, 5 bases. CDR1 WNHNN and CDR2 SYGVQD come from the germline V gene (reference sequence). The CDR3 extends over 12 amino acids. Trimming left V 9 bases short and J 5 bases short, with 13 bases between.

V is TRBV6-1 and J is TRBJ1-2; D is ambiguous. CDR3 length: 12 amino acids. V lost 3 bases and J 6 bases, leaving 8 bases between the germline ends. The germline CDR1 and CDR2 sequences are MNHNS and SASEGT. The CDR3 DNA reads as TGTGCCAGCAGTGATCGAGTAGATGGCTACACCTTC. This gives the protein CASSDRVDGYTF.

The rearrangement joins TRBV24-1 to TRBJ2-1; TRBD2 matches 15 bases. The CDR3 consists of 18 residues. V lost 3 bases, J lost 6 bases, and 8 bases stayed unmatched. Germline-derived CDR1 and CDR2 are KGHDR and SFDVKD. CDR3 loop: CATSDGLAGGPLGNEQFF. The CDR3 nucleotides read TGTGCCACCAGTGATGGACTAGCGGGAGGGCCGCTGGGCAATGAGCAGTTCTTC.

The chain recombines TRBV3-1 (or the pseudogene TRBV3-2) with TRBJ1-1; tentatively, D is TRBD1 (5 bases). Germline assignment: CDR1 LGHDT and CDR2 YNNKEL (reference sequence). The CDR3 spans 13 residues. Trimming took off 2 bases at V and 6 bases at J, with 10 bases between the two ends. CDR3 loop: CASSQSGGAEAFF. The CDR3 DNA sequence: TGTGCCAGCAGCCAATCGGGGGGGGCTGAAGCTTTCTTT.

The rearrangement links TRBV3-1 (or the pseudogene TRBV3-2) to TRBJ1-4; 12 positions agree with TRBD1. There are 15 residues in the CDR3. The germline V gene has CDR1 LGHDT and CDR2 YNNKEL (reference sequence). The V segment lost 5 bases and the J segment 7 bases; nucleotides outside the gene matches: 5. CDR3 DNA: TGTGCCAGCAGCGCCCGGGACAGGGGGCCTGAAAAACTGTTTTTT. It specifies CASSARDRGPEKLFF.

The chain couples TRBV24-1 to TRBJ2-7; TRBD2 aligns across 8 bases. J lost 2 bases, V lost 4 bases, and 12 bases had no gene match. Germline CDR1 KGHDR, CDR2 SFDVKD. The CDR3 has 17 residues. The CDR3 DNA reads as TGTGCCACCAGTGACATAACTGAGCGGGGGAGTACCTACGAGCAGTACTTC. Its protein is CATSDITERGSTYEQYF.

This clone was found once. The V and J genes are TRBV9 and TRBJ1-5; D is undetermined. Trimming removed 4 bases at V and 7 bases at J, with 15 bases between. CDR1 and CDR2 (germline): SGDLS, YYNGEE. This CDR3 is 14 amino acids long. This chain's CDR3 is CASSSTPGRQPQHF. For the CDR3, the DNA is TGTGCCAGCAGCTCGACCCCCGGGAGGCAGCCCCAGCATTTT.

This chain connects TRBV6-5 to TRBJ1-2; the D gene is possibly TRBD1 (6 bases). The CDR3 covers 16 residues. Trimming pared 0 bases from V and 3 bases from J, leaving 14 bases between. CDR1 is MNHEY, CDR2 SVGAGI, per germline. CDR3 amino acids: CASSYSERGSHYGYTF. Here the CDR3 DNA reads TGTGCCAGCAGTTACTCGGAGAGGGGGTCCCACTATGGCTACACCTTC.

The CDR3 DNA follows: TGTGCCAGCAACACCGTTAAAGATAATCAGCCCCAGCATTTT. It is translated as CASNTVKDNQPQHF. The J gene is TRBJ1-5, the V gene TRBV28; D unresolved. The CDR3 runs 14 residues. Germline CDR1 and CDR2: MDHEN and SYDVKM. V lost 7 bases, J lost 4 bases, and 14 bases lay in between.

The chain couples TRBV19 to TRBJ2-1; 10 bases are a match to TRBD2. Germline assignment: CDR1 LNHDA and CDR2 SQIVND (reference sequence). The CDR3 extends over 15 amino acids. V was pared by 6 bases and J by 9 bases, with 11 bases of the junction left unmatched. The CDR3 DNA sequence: TGTGCCAGTAGATCATGGAGCGGGGGGGCCCGTGAGCAGTTCTTC. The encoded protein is CASRSWSGGAREQFF.

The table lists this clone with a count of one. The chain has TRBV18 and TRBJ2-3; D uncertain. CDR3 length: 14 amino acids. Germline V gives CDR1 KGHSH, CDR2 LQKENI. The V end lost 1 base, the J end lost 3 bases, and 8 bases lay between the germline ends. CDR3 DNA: TGTGCCAGCTCACCACAGAAAGGGACAGATACGCAGTATTTT. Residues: CASSPQKGTDTQYF.